Below, 13 T cell receptor beta chains from the same sample are listed, as sequenced in a study of beta chain features in type 1 diabetes (dated by TCRdb to the late 2010s). No antigen is known for these receptors. The library was made by the immunoSEQ multiplex PCR assay. The entire amount of isolated RNA was reverse transcribed using the High Capacity cDNA Reverse Transcription Kit, so the sequenced TCRB transcripts were expressed ones. TCRdb's version of the immuneACCESS table is confined to in-frame rearrangements and falls short of the full clone set. An unresolved V gene accounts for under half of the shortfall where checked; the remainder is of unknown origin. The sample yields roughly 150,000 clones; about a tenth were counted once. The top ten hold roughly 0.45% of the sample. General study outcomes and caveats: Type 1 diabetes patients showed a moderate but significant shortening of TCRB CDR3 length in all four CD4+ subsets.

Sequencing input: central memory CD4+ T cells from blood. The receptor set was obtained from a man under 40 with type 1 diabetes.

The chain uses TRBV28 and TRBJ1-1; D is uncertain. Trimming cost V 5 bases and J 3 bases, with 10 bases left between them. Per germline, CDR1 MDHEN and CDR2 SYDVKM. This CDR3 is 13 amino acids long. For the CDR3, the DNA is TGTGCCAGCAGTCAACAGTGGGACACTGAAGCTTTCTTT. This sequence encodes CASSQQWDTEAFF.

This clone was recorded a few times. J is TRBJ1-4 and V is TRBV11-2; D gene ambiguous. CDR1 is SGHAT and CDR2 is FQNNGV in the germline V gene. The V end lost 1 base, the J end lost 0 bases, and 12 bases lay between the germline ends. The CDR3 contains 17 residues. The CDR3 DNA follows: TGTGCCAGCAGCTTAGTTATACAGTCGGCAACTAATGAAAAACTGTTTTTT. This sequence encodes CASSLVIQSATNEKLFF.

In DNA, the CDR3 is TGTGCCAGCTCACCGACGGACGGGGCAGATACGCAGTATTTT. Encoded protein: CASSPTDGADTQYF. This sequence joins TRBV18 and TRBJ2-3; TRBD2 might be the D (5 bases). CDR1 and CDR2 from the germline V gene are KGHSH and LQKENI. The CDR3 is 14 amino acids. V was pared by 3 bases and J by 4 bases, with 11 bases between. Together with reference TRBV18 and TRBJ2-3, the CDR3 gives the full variable domain: NAGVMQNPRHLVRRRGQEARLRCSPMKGHSHVYWYRQLPEEGLKFMVYLQKENIIDESGMPKERFSAEFPKEGPSILRIQQVVRGDSAAYFCASSPTDGADTQYFGPGTRLTVL.

J is TRBJ2-6 and V is TRBV19; TRBD2 matches at 8 bases. CDR1 LNHDA and CDR2 SQIVND come from the germline V gene (reference sequence). This CDR3 spans 17 amino acids. Trimming removed 6 bases from V and 1 base from J; junction bases left unmatched: 8. In DNA, the CDR3 is TGTGCCAGTAGCACGGGAGGGAGTCAGTCTGGGGCCAACGTCCTGACTTTC. Its translation: CASSTGGSQSGANVLTF. Supplemented by reference TRBV19 and TRBJ2-6, the full variable domain reads DGGITQSPKYLFRKEGQNVTLSCEQNLNHDAMYWYRQDPGQGLRLIYYSQIVNDFQKGDIAEGYSVSREKKESFPLTVTSAQKNPTAFYLCASSTGGSQSGANVLTFGAGSRLTVL.

This rearrangement joins TRBV7-9 to TRBJ2-5; the D gene is possibly TRBD1 (5 bases). Germline CDR1 SEHNR, CDR2 FQNEAQ (reference sequence). With 9 bases removed from V and 5 bases from J, the gap between germline ends came to 16 bases. The CDR3 covers 13 residues. CDR3 sequence: CASRGAIVETQYF. CDR3 DNA sequence: TGTGCCAGTAGGGGTGCCATAGTTGAGACCCAGTACTTC. The whole variable domain, filled in from reference TRBV7-9 and TRBJ2-5, reads DTGVSQNPRHKITKRGQNVTFRCDPISEHNRLYWYRQTLGQGPEFLTYFQNEAQLEKSRLLSDRFSAERPKGSFSTLEIQRTEQGDSAMYLCASRGAIVETQYFGPGTRLLVL.

The V call is TRBV7-3, the J call TRBJ2-1; possible D gene TRBD2, 5 bases. Between the trimmed V and J ends, which lost 2 bases and 9 bases, there was a span of 20 bases. The CDR3 spans 16 residues. Germline V CDR1 and CDR2: SGHTA, FQGTGA. As DNA, the CDR3 is TGTGCCAGCAGCTTAGATGGCGGGTATTTGGCCGGTGAGCAGTTCTTC. Amino acids: CASSLDGGYLAGEQFF.

The CDR3 DNA sequence: TGTGCCAGCAGTCGACTAGCGGCCTACTCCTACGAGCAGTACTTC. It specifies CASSRLAAYSYEQYF. The rearrangement joins TRBV2 to TRBJ2-7, with 9 positions matching TRBD2. The V gene end was trimmed by 5 bases and the J gene end by 0 bases; junction bases not matched to a gene: 5. Germline lookup yields CDR1 SNHLY and CDR2 FYNNEI. This CDR3 contains 15 residues.

Comment on this clone: The sample carries other DNA sequences with the same CDR3. The rearrangement uses TRBV7-2 and TRBJ2-5, with D maybe TRBD1 (6 bases). CDR3 size: 14 residues. In germline, CDR1 is SGHTA, CDR2 FQGNSA. Deletions cut 1 base from V and 2 bases from J, with 8 bases between. The CDR3 loop is CASSLGQAQETQYF. The CDR3 DNA is TGTGCCAGCAGCTTAGGACAGGCACAAGAGACCCAGTACTTC.

This clone was observed a handful of times. This rearrangement joins TRBV11-3 to TRBJ2-5; 7 bases map to TRBD2. J lost 5 bases, V lost 5 bases, and 5 bases had no gene match. Germline values: CDR1 SGHNT, CDR2 YENEEA. The length of the CDR3 is 13 residues. The CDR3 DNA reads TGTGCCAGCAGCCTCTTGGGAGGGGAGACCCAGTACTTC. Amino acids: CASSLLGGETQYF.

This clone showed up just a few times. This chain joins TRBV27 and TRBJ2-7; D uncertain. This CDR3 comprises 11 residues. The V gene's germline CDR1 is MNHEY and CDR2 SMNVEV (reference sequence). V was trimmed by 6 bases and J by 3 bases, leaving 6 bases between them. CDR3 bases: TGTGCCAGCAGGAGCCGCTACGAGCAGTACTTC. Translation: CASRSRYEQYF.

This clone was recorded a few times. The chain is built from TRBV18 and TRBJ2-2, with D unresolved. This CDR3 contains 15 residues. Germline CDR1 and CDR2: KGHSH and LQKENI. Trimming removed 0 bases at V and 4 bases at J, with 9 bases between. DNA for the CDR3: TGTGCCAGCTCACCACCAGGCCGCGGCACCGGGGAGCTGTTTTTT. This gives the protein CASSPPGRGTGELFF.

The genes are TRBV5-1 and TRBJ1-1; TRBD1 agrees at 7 bases. After removal of 2 bases from V and 1 base from J, the junction contained 5 bases not matched to a gene. Germline loops: CDR1 SGHRS, CDR2 YFSETQ. CDR3 length: 15 amino acids. The CDR3 DNA reads as TGCGCCAGCAGCTTAAGGACAGGCTGGAACACTGAAGCTTTCTTT. This encodes CASSLRTGWNTEAFF.

The chain has TRBV6-5 and TRBJ1-5; 7 bases fit TRBD1. Germline trimming cut 5 bases from V and 2 bases from J; bases unmatched to any gene: 6. Germline CDR1 is MNHEY and CDR2 is SVGAGI. CDR3 size: 15 residues. CDR3 residues: CASSTGQAGNQPQHF. The CDR3 DNA reads TGTGCCAGCAGTACCGGACAGGCGGGCAATCAGCCCCAGCATTTT.